The clone carrying this TCR beta chain was detected only a few times. The sample belongs to a study of early T cells in non-severe SARS-CoV-2 infection. Unique molecular identifiers tagged individual cDNA molecules. TCRdb reprocessed the 5' RACE reads with MiXCR, giving one entry per CDR3 protein. The sample shows 20,000 to 25,000 distinct CDR3 sequences, roughly 4.4% of them seen only once. V was clipped by 0 bases and J by 4 bases, with 10 bases between them. Germline V gives CDR1 LGHNA, CDR2 YSLEER. The CDR3 sequence is 15 residues long. Sequencing was performed on whole blood. The origin of this receptor is an adult who was a healthcare worker with PCR-confirmed SARS-CoV-2 infection or an uninfected control (not recorded which). J is TRBJ1-5 and V is TRBV4-3, with D maybe TRBD1 (5 bases). The DNA of the CDR3 is TGCGCCAGCAGCCAAGATCTGCAGGGAAATCAGCCCCAGCATTTT. It translates to CASSQDLQGNQPQHF.